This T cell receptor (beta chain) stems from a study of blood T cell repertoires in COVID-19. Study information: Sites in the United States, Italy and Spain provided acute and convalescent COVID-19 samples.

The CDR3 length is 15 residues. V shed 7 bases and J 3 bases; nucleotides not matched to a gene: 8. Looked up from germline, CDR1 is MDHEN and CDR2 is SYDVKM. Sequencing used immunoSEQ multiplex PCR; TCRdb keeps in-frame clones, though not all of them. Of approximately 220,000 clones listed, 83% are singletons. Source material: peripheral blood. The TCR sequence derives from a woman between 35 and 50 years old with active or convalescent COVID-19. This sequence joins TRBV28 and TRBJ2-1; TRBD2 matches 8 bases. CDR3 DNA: TGTGCCAGCACGATGGGGCTAGCGGGCTACAATGAGCAGTTCTTC. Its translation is CASTMGLAGYNEQFF.